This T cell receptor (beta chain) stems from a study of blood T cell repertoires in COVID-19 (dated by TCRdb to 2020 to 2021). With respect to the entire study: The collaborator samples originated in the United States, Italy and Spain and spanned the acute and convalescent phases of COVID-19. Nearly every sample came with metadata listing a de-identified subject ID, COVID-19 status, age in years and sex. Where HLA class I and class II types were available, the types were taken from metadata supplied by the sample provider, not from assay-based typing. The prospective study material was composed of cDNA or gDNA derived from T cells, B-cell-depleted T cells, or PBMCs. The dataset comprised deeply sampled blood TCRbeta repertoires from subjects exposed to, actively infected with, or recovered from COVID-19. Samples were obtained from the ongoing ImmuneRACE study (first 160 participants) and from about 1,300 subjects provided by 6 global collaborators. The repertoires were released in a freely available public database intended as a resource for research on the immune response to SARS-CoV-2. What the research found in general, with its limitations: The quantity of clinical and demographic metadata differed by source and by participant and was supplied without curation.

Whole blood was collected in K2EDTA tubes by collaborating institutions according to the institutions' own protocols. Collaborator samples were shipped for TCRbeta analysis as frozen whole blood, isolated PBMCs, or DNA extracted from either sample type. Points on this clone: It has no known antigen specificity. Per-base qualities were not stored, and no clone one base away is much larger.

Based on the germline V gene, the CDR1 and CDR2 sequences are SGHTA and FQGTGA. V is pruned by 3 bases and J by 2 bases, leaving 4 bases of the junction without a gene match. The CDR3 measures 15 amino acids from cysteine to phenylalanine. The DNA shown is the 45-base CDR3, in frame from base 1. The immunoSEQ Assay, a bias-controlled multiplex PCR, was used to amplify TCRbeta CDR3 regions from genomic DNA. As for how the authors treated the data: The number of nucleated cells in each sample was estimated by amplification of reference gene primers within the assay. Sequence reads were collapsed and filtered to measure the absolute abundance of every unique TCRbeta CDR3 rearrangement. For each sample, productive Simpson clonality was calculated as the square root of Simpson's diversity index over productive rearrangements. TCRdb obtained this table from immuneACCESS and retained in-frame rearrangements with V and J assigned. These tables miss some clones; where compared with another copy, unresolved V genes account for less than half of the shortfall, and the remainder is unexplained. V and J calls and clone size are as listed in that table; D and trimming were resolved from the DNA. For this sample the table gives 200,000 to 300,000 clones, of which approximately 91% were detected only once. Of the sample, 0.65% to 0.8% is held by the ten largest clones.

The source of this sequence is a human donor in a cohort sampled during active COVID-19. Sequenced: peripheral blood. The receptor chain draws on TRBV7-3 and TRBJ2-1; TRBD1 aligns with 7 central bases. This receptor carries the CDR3 CASSFTGDAYNEQFF. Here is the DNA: TGTGCCAGCAGCTTCACAGGGGATGCCTACAATGAGCAGTTCTTC.